Included here is one T cell receptor (beta chain) sequence, with context. Original methodology: Quantification of nucleated cells was approximated via reference gene primer amplification. The data were produced by immunoSEQ multiplex PCR, yet TCRdb's version contains in-frame clones alone and is incomplete. V and J calls plus clone size are reproduced from that table; the DNA served to infer D and trimming. The table lists approximately 200,000 clones, roughly 80% of them singletons. This entry belongs to a study of blood T cell repertoires in COVID-19. About the research overall: Sites in the United States, Italy and Spain provided acute and convalescent COVID-19 samples.

The TCR originated in a woman in her 30s with acute or convalescent COVID-19. Material: peripheral blood.

Written as DNA, the CDR3 is TGTGCCAGCAGCTTAGCAAGAGGGAGCCACGAGCAGTACTTC. It codes for CASSLARGSHEQYF. J is TRBJ2-7 and V is TRBV11-2; maybe TRBD2 (5 bases). Germline V lookup: CDR1 SGHAT, CDR2 FQNNGV. V shed 1 base and J shed 5 bases, with 12 bases lying between them. The CDR3 covers 14 residues. Variable domain in full (rest from reference TRBV11-2 and TRBJ2-7): EAGVAQSPRYKIIEKRQSVAFWCNPISGHATLYWYQQILGQGPKLLIQFQNNGVVDDSQLPKDRFSAERLKGVDSTLKIQPAKLEDSAVYLCASSLARGSHEQYFGPGTRLTVT.